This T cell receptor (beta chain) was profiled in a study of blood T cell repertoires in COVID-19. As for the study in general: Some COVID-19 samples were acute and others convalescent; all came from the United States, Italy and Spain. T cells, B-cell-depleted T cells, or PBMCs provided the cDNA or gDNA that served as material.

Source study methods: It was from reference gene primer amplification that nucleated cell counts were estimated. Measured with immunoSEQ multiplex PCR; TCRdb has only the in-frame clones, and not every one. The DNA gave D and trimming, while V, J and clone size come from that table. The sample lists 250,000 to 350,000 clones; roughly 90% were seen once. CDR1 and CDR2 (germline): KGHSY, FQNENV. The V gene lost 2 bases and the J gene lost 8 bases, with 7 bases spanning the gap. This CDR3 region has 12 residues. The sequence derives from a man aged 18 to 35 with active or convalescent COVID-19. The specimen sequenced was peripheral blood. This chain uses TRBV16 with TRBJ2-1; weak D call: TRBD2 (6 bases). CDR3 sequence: CASSQLAHEQFF. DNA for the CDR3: TGTGCCAGCAGCCAACTAGCGCATGAGCAGTTCTTC.